The 29 T cell receptor beta chains below were found in one sample sequenced in a study of T cells expressing NK-cell markers. TCRdb re-called the 5' RACE reads, yielding one record per CDR3 amino acid sequence without DNA. The data show around 470,000 distinct CDR3 sequences, and the top ten clones hold almost 1.5%. Sequenced material: blood T cells: a sorted CD56 or NKG2C T cell subset, CD4+ or CD8+ T cells, or bulk PBMC T cells (not recorded which). These receptor sequences come from a woman in her 50s in good health.

The chain links TRBV4-1 to TRBJ2-7. Germline V gene lookup returns CDR1 MGHRA and CDR2 YSYEKL. The CDR3 is 15 residues long. CDR3 sequence: CASSQLEVLPYEQYF.

V is TRBV5-1 and J is TRBJ2-3. Germline loops: CDR1 SGHRS, CDR2 YFSETQ. The CDR3 runs to 13 residues. The CDR3 here is CASAVWSTDTQYF.

The V and J genes are TRBV7-7 and TRBJ2-5; the D call from TCRdb, TRBD1, cannot be confirmed without DNA. Germline V gene sequence: CDR1 SSHAT, CDR2 FNYEAQ (reference sequence). The CDR3 contains 16 residues. CDR3: CASSQIGTGVVETQYF.

This sequence joins TRBV12-3 or TRBV12-4 and TRBJ2-1. The CDR3 contains 13 residues. The CDR3 is CASTRLGGNEQFF.

The chain combines TRBV29-1 with TRBJ2-7; the TRBD1 assignment by TCRdb is unverifiable without DNA. This CDR3 contains 13 residues. Germline CDR1 is SQVTM and CDR2 is ANQGSEA. The CDR3 spells CSAPGQGAGEQYF.

V usage is TRBV29-1 and J usage is TRBJ2-1; without DNA, the TCRdb call of TRBD2 cannot be checked. Germline CDR1 and CDR2: SQVTM and ANQGSEA. This CDR3 spans 16 amino acids. The CDR3 loop is CSVSLSGPRAYNEQFF.

The gene calls are TRBV12-3 or TRBV12-4 and TRBJ1-1; TCRdb returns TRBD1, unconfirmable since there is no DNA. The CDR3 is 12 residues long. Here the CDR3 reads CASSATGYKAFF.

The genes are TRBV5-1 and TRBJ2-1; absent DNA, TCRdb's TRBD2 call cannot be checked. Germline V CDR1 and CDR2: SGHRS, YFSETQ. The CDR3 is 20 residues long. The CDR3 loop is CASSLGGGTSGRLTYNEQFF.

The chain links TRBV5-1 to TRBJ1-1. CDR1 SGHRS and CDR2 YFSETQ come from the germline V gene. This CDR3 has 16 residues. The CDR3 loop reads CASSLAFSRGNTEAFF.

The J gene is TRBJ2-7, the V gene TRBV5-1; the D call of TRBD2 rests on TCRdb alone, since no DNA is present to check it. In germline, CDR1 is SGHRS, CDR2 YFSETQ. The CDR3 is made up of 15 amino acids. The CDR3 is CASSLVASGSNEQYF. The whole variable domain, remainder taken from reference TRBV5-1 and TRBJ2-7, is KAGVTQTPRYLIKTRGQQVTLSCSPISGHRSVSWYQQTPGQGLQFLFEYFSETQRNKGNFPGRFSGRQFSNSRSEMNVSTLELGDSALYLCASSLVASGSNEQYFGPGTRLTVT.

The V gene is TRBV12-3 or TRBV12-4, the J gene TRBJ2-2. The length of the CDR3 is 14 residues. CDR3: CASSPSPKAGELFF.

The V and J genes are TRBV20-1 and TRBJ1-1. Germline V CDR1 and CDR2: DFQATT, SNEGSKA (reference sequence). This CDR3 region has 13 residues. CDR3 residues: CSARGRHNTEAFF.

J is TRBJ2-3 and V is TRBV11-3; there is no DNA to check the TCRdb D call of TRBD1. Germline values: CDR1 SGHNT, CDR2 YENEEA. The CDR3 sequence is 15 residues long. The CDR3 loop reads CASSRRQGAVDTQYF.

This CDR3 is CSVEGLGHGRGLFF. The chain uses TRBV29-1 and TRBJ2-2; TCRdb outputs TRBD1, but without DNA this stays unchecked. Per germline, CDR1 SQVTM and CDR2 ANQGSEA. The CDR3 length is 14 residues.

V and J are TRBV20-1 and TRBJ2-7; TCRdb returns TRBD1, unconfirmable since there is no DNA. The CDR3 has 15 residues. Germline CDR1 reads DFQATT; CDR2 reads SNEGSKA (reference sequence). The CDR3 region is CSARDRRLRGYEQYF.

The J gene is TRBJ1-3, the V gene TRBV27. CDR1 MNHEY and CDR2 SMNVEV come from the germline V gene (reference sequence). This CDR3 has 18 residues. The CDR3 reads CASMLNDVGIPSGNTIYF.

CDR3: CASSFSGTPATNEKLFF. The rearrangement links TRBV27 to TRBJ1-4. The CDR3 extends over 17 amino acids. Germline V gene lookup returns CDR1 MNHEY and CDR2 SMNVEV (reference sequence).

V gene TRBV9 combines with J gene TRBJ1-1. In germline, CDR1 is SGDLS, CDR2 YYNGEE. The CDR3 spans 13 residues. CDR3 in amino acids: CASSVDATGEAFF.

The V and J genes are TRBV20-1 and TRBJ1-2. The CDR3 is 13 residues long. The germline CDR1 and CDR2 sequences are DFQATT and SNEGSKA (reference sequence). CDR3 in amino acids: CSARGVVNDGYTF.

The chain carries TRBV20-1 and TRBJ2-5; TCRdb's D call of TRBD2 is untestable without DNA. This CDR3 spans 17 amino acids. Germline loops: CDR1 DFQATT, CDR2 SNEGSKA (reference sequence). CDR3 region: CSASGIWSGLYQETQYF.

The J gene is TRBJ2-2, the V gene TRBV20-1; there is no DNA to check the TCRdb D call of TRBD2. Germline values: CDR1 DFQATT, CDR2 SNEGSKA (reference sequence). The CDR3 sequence is 14 residues long. CDR3 residues: CSAGVSGITGELFF.

The rearrangement uses TRBV6-1 and TRBJ1-3; TCRdb names TRBD1, which stays unverified in the absence of DNA. Germline CDR1 is MNHNS and CDR2 is SASEGT. CDR3 length: 11 amino acids. The CDR3 loop reads CASKDGVPIYF.

The rearrangement joins TRBV12-3 or TRBV12-4 to TRBJ1-5; there is no DNA to check the TCRdb D call of TRBD1. This CDR3 is 15 amino acids long. The CDR3 sequence is CASSLWGGGNQPQHF.

V gene TRBV11-3 combines with J gene TRBJ1-4. Germline CDR1 reads SGHNT; CDR2 reads YENEEA. The CDR3 runs 14 residues. The CDR3 sequence is CASSVQQSNEKLFF.

The genes are TRBV5-5 and TRBJ2-1; the D call from TCRdb, TRBD1, cannot be confirmed without DNA. This CDR3 contains 14 residues. In germline, CDR1 is SGHKS, CDR2 YYEKEE (reference sequence). The CDR3 sequence: CASSRGQDVNEQFF.

The V and J genes are TRBV12-3 or TRBV12-4 and TRBJ2-5; absent DNA, TCRdb's TRBD2 call cannot be checked. The CDR3 runs 15 residues. CDR3 region: CASSFGFLRGETQYF.

The chain has TRBV5-1 and TRBJ2-6; checking the TCRdb D call of TRBD1 is not possible without DNA. The CDR3 loop spans 17 amino acids. Germline values: CDR1 SGHRS, CDR2 YFSETQ. The CDR3 protein is CASSLWGALSGANVLTF.

The chain combines TRBV12-3 or TRBV12-4 with TRBJ2-1; with no DNA, the TCRdb D assignment of TRBD1 cannot be verified. The CDR3 is 17 amino acids. The chain's CDR3 is CASRLPLPGQYYNEQFF.

The V and J genes are TRBV19 and TRBJ2-7; the TCRdb call, TRBD1, lacks DNA for checking. Germline assignment: CDR1 LNHDA and CDR2 SQIVND (reference sequence). This CDR3 spans 14 amino acids. The CDR3 region is CASGRQGAPYEQYF.